Presented here are 5 T cell receptor beta chains from one specimen sequenced in a study of T cell responses to AZD1222 COVID-19 vaccine. Profiled with immunoSEQ multiplex PCR; TCRdb holds only in-frame clones, not every one. Of some 200,000 clones detected, roughly 91% appear once; the ten largest clones hold roughly 1%. The sample was peripheral blood, taken on day 0 of MenACWY control vaccination. These receptors originate from an adult in good health.

The V call is TRBV6-5, the J call TRBJ1-5, with D possibly being TRBD1 (6 bases). The CDR3 has 13 residues. From germline, CDR1 is MNHEY and CDR2 SVGAGI. The germline V and J ends were trimmed by 5 bases and 6 bases, with 11 bases remaining between them. The CDR3 DNA reads as TGTGCCAGCAGTCCGCACAGGGTTCAGCCCCAGCATTTT. This codes for CASSPHRVQPQHF.

The chain recombines TRBV4-3 with TRBJ2-7; D unclear. Germline values: CDR1 LGHNA, CDR2 YSLEER. The ends were cut back, 4 bases at V and 3 bases at J, with 10 bases in the middle. The CDR3 totals 13 residues. Here the CDR3 reads CASSRFDGYEQYF. The CDR3 DNA follows: TGCGCCAGCAGCCGATTCGACGGCTACGAGCAGTACTTC.

The V call is TRBV7-9, the J call TRBJ1-5; D gene unclear. There are 12 residues in the CDR3. CDR1 SEHNR and CDR2 FQNEAQ come from the germline V gene (reference sequence). The V gene lost 1 base and the J gene lost 6 bases, with 4 bases spanning the gap. Here the CDR3 reads CASSLDAQPQHF. In DNA, the CDR3 is TGTGCCAGCAGCTTAGACGCTCAGCCCCAGCATTTT.

This clone was seen only once. The rearrangement links TRBV7-2 to TRBJ1-5; D possibly corresponds to TRBD1 (5 bases). This CDR3 has 15 residues. CDR1 is SGHTA and CDR2 is FQGNSA in the germline V gene. V gave up 1 base and J gave up 2 bases, with 9 bases separating them. CDR3 nucleotide sequence: TGTGCCAGCAGCTTAGGGATAGGGGGCAATCAGCCCCAGCATTTT. Its protein is CASSLGIGGNQPQHF.

This clone was detected only once. The V call is TRBV7-9, the J call TRBJ1-4; D might be TRBD1 (6 bases). Germline lookup yields CDR1 SEHNR and CDR2 FQNEAQ (reference sequence). This CDR3 comprises 14 residues. Trimming stripped 5 bases from V and 7 bases from J, with 14 bases between. The chain's CDR3 is CASSPHQGREKLFF. As DNA, the CDR3 is TGTGCCAGCAGCCCCCATCAGGGGCGTGAAAAACTGTTTTTT.